This TCR beta chain was observed in a study of vaccination and CD4 T cells after COVID-19. Across the whole study: Investigators stimulated cells with overlapping spike peptides drawn from SARS-CoV-2, HCoV-NL63, HCoV-OC43 and HCoV-229E. Study conclusions and caveats: Spike mono-reactivity was found in 304 of the 307 vaccine-specific clones identified in convalescent patients.

Sample treatment: roughly ten-day PBMC culture with coronavirus spike peptide pools or control peptides (ViraFEST assay). CD4+ T-cell collection from the unexposed donor predated the COVID-19 pandemic (2011-2018). Peptide pools at 10 ug/ml and IL-2 at around 10 IU/ml were added to cultures of two million PBMCs per well. With the Oncomine TCR Beta short-read assay, DNA from cultured CD4+ T cells was sequenced. Genomic DNA was taken out of cultured CD4+ T cells by extraction. TCRdb reanalysed the PCR reads using MiXCR and keeps one entry per CDR3 protein. The table lists about 9,400 distinct CDR3 sequences, about half of them singletons. From germline, CDR1 is ENHRY and CDR2 SYGVKD. CDR3 length equals 14 residues. V gave up 0 bases and J gave up 8 bases, with 11 bases separating them. With respect to this clonotype: Its antigen is unknown.

Sample: CD4+ T cells from blood, cultured in vitro. The receptor's source is a human donor in good health. This sequence joins TRBV10-3 and TRBJ2-1; D is perhaps TRBD1 (6 bases). The CDR3 protein is CAISESRGRYEQFF. Here the CDR3 DNA reads TGTGCCATCAGTGAGTCGAGGGGGAGATATGAGCAGTTCTTC.